The present T cell receptor (beta chain) was sequenced within a study of blood T cell repertoires in COVID-19. Trimming cost V 0 bases and J 6 bases; bases outside gene matches: 7. This CDR3 has 16 amino acids. The germline gives CDR1 SGHRS, CDR2 YFSETQ. Data came from immunoSEQ multiplex PCR; TCRdb stores just in-frame clones and leaves some out. Among 30,000 to 40,000 clones, 80% to 90% were seen once, and the ten largest hold approximately 5.7%. The receptor was isolated from a woman aged 80 or over with active or convalescent COVID-19. The sequencing input was peripheral blood. The chain uses TRBV5-1 and TRBJ2-2; 8 nucleotides match TRBD2. The CDR3 nucleotides are TGCGCCAGCAGCTTGGCCCCCAGCGGGAGCGCCGGGGAGCTGTTTTTT. Its protein product is CASSLAPSGSAGELFF. The entire variable domain, with the rest obtained from reference TRBV5-1 and TRBJ2-2, is as follows: KAGVTQTPRYLIKTRGQQVTLSCSPISGHRSVSWYQQTPGQGLQFLFEYFSETQRNKGNFPGRFSGRQFSNSRSEMNVSTLELGDSALYLCASSLAPSGSAGELFFGEGSRLTVL.